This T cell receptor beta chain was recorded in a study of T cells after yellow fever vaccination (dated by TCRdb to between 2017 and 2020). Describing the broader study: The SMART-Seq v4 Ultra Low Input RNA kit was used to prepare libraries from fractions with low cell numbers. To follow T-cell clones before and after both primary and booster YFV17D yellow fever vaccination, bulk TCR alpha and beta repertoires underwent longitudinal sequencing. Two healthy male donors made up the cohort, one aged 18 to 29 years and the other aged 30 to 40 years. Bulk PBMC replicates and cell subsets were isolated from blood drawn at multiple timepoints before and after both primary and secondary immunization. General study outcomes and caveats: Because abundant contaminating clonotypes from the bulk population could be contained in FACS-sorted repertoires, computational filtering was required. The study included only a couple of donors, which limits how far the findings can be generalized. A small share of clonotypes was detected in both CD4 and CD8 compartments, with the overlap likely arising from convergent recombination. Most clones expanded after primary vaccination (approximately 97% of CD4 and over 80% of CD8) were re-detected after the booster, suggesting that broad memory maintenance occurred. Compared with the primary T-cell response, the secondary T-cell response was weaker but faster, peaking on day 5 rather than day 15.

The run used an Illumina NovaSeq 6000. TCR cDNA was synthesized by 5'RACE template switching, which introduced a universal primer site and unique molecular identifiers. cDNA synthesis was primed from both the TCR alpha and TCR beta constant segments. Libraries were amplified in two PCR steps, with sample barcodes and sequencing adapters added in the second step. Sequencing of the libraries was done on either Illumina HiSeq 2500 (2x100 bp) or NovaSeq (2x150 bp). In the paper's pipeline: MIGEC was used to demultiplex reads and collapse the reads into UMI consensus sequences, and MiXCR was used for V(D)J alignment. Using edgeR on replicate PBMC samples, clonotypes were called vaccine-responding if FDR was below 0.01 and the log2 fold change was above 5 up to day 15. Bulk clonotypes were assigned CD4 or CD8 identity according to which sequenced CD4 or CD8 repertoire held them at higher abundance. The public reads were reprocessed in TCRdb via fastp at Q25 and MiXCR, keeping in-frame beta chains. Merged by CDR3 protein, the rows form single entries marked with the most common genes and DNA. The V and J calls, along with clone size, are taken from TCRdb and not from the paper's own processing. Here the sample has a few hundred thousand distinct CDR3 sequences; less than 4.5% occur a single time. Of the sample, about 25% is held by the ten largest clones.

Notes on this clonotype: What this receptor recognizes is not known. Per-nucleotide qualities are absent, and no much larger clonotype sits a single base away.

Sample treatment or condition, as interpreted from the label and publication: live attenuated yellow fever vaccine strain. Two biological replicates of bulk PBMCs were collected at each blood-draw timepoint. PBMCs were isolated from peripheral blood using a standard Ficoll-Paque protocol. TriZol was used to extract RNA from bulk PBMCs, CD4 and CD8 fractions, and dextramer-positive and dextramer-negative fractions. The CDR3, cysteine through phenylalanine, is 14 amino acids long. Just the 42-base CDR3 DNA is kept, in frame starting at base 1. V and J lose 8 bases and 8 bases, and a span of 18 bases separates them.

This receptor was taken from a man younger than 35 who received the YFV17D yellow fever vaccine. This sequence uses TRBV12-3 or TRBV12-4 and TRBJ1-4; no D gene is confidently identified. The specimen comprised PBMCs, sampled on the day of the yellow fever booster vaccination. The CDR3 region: CASREEALGEKLFF. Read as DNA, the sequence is TGTGCCAGCCGAGAGGAGGCCTTAGGGGAAAAACTGTTTTTT.